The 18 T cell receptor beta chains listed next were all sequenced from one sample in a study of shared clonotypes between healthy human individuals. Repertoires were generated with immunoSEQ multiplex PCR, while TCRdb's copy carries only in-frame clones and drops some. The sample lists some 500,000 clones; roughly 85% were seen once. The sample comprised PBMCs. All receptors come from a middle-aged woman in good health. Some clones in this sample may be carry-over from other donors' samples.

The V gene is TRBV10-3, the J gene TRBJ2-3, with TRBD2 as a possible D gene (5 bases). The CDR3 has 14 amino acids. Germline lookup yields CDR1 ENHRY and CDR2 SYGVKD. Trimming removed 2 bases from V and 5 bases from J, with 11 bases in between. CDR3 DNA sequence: TGTGCCATCAGTGAGGTAGTCGAGGGAGATACGCAGTATTTT. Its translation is CAISEVVEGDTQYF.

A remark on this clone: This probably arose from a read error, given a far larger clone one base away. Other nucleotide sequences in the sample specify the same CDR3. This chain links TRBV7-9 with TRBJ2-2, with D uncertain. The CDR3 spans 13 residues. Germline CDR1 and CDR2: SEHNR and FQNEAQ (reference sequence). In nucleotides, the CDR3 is TGTGCAAGCAGCCCTCATACAATAGGGGAGCTGTTTTTT. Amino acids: CASSPHTIGELFF.

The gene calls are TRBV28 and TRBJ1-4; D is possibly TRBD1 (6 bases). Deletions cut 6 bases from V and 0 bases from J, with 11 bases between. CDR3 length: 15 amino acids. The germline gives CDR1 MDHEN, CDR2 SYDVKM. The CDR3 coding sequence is TGTGCCAGCAGACAACAGGGAGCAACTAATGAAAAACTGTTTTTT. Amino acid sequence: CASRQQGATNEKLFF.

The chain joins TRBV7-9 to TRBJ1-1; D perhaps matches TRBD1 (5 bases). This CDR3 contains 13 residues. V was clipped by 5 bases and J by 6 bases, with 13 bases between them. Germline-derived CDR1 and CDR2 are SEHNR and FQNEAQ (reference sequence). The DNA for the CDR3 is TGTGCCAGCAGCGCCGACAGTGGGGCTGAAGCTTTCTTT. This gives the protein CASSADSGAEAFF.

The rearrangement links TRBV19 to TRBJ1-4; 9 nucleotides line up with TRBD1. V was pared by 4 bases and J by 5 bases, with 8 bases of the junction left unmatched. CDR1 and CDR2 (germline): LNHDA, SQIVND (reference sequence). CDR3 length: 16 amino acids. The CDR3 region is CASSRGTGLRNEKLFF. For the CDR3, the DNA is TGTGCCAGTAGTAGAGGGACAGGGCTCAGGAATGAAAAACTGTTTTTT.

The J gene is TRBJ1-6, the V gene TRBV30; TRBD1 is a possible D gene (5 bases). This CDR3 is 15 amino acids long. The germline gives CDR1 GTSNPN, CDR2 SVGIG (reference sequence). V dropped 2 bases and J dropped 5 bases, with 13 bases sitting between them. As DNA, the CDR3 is TGTGCCTGGAGTAGGGCAGGGTCGGATAATTCACCCCTCCACTTT. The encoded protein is CAWSRAGSDNSPLHF.

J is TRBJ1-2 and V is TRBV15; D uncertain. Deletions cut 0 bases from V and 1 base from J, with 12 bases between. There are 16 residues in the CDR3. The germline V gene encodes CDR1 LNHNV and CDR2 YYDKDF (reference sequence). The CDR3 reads CATSRDFSVGNYGYTF. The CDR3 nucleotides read TGTGCCACCAGCAGAGATTTTTCGGTGGGTAACTATGGCTACACCTTC.

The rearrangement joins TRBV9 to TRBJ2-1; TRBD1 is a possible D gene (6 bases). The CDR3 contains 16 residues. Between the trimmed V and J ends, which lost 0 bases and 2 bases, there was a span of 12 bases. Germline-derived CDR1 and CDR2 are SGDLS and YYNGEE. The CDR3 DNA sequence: TGTGCCAGCAGCGTAGGGTATCAGGGGACCTACAATGAGCAGTTCTTC. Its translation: CASSVGYQGTYNEQFF. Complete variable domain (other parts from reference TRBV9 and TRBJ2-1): DSGVTQTPKHLITATGQRVTLRCSPRSGDLSVYWYQQSLDQGLQFLIQYYNGEERAKGNILERFSAQQFPDLHSELNLSSLELGDSALYFCASSVGYQGTYNEQFFGPGTRLTVL.

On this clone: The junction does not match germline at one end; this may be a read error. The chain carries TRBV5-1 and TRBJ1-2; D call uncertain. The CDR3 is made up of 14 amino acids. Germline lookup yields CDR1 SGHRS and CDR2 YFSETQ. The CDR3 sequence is CASSLGPGWSGYTF. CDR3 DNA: TGTGCCAGCAGCTTGGGCCCGGGTTGGAGTGGCTACACCTTC.

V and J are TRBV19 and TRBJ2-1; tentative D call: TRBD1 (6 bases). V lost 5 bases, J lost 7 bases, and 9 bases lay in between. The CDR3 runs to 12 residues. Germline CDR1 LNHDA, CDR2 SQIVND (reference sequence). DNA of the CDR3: TGTGCCAGTAGTGACAGGTGGAATGAGCAGTTCTTC. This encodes CASSDRWNEQFF.

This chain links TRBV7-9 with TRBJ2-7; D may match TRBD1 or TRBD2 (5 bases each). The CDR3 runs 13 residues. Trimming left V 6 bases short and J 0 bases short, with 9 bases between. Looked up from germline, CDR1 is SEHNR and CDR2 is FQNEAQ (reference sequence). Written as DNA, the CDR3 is TGTGCCAGCAGATGGGGGAACTCCTACGAGCAGTACTTC. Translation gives CASRWGNSYEQYF.

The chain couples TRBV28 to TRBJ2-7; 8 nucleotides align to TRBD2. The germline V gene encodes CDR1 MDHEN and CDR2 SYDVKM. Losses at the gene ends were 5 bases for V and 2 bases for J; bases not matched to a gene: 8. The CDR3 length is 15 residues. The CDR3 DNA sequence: TGTGCCAGCAGTCCACTAGCGGATATCACCTACGAGCAGTACTTC. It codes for CASSPLADITYEQYF.

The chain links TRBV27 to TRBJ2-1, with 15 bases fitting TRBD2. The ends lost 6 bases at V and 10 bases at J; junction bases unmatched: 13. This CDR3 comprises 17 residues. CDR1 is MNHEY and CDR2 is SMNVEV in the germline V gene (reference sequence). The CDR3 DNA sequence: TGTGCCAGCAGGAGCAGTGGGACTAGCGGGAGGATCAGCGAGCAGTTCTTC. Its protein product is CASRSSGTSGRISEQFF.

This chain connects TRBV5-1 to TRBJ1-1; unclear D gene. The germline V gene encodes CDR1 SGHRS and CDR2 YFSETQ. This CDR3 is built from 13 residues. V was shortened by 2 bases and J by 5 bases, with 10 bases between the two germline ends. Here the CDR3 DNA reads TGCGCCAGCAGCTTTGAGCATCTGACTGAAGCTTTCTTT. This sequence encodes CASSFEHLTEAFF.

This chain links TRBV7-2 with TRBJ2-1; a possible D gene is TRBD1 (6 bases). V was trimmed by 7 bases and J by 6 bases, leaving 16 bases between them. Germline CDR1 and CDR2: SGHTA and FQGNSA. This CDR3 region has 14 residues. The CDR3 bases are TGTGCCAGCACCCCGGGGACAATAATCAATGAGCAGTTCTTC. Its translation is CASTPGTIINEQFF. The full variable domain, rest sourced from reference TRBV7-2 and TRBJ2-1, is GAGVSQSPSNKVTEKGKDVELRCDPISGHTALYWYRQSLGQGLEFLIYFQGNSAPDKSGLPSDRFSAERTGGSVSTLTIQRTQQEDSAVYLCASTPGTIINEQFFGPGTRLTVL.

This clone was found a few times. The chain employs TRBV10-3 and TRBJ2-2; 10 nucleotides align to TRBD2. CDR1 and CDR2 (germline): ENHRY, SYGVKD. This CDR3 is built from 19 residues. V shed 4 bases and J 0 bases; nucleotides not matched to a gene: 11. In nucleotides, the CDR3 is TGTGCCATCAGTGGAGGGGTTAGCGGGAGGCTACCGAACACCGGGGAGCTGTTTTTT. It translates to CAISGGVSGRLPNTGELFF.

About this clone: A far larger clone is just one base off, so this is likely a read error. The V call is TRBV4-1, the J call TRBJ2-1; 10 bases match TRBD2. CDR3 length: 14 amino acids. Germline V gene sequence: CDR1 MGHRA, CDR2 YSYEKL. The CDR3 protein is CAISRTSGINEQFF. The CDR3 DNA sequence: TGCGCCATCAGCCGTACTAGCGGGATTAATGAGCAGTTCTTC.

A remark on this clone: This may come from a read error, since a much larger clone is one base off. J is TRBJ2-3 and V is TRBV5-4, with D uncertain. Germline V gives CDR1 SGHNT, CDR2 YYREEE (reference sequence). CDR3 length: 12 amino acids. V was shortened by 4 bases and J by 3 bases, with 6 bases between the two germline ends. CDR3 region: CASSARTDTQYF. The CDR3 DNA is TGTGCCAGCAGCGCCCGGACAGATACGCAGTATTTT. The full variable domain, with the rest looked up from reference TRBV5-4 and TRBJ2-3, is ETGVTQSPTHLIKTRGQQVTLRCSSQSGHNTVSWYQQALGQGPQFIFQYYREEENGRGNFPPRFSGLQFPNYSSELNVNALELDDSALYLCASSARTDTQYFGPGTRLTVL.